This T cell receptor beta chain was recovered during a study of T-cell reconstitution after alpha-beta-depleted transplantation in children (dated by TCRdb to 2016 to 2017). As for the study more broadly: Using TCR repertoire profiling, the study quantitatively followed how T-cell immune reconstitution unfolded in children after TCRalphabeta/CD19-depleted allogeneic hematopoietic cell transplantation.

Libraries were constructed by PCR. These reads were obtained on an Illumina HiSeq 2500. TCR libraries were prepared with molecular barcoding, using unique molecular identifiers to normalize TCRbeta repertoire quantification. TCRdb's own reprocessing of the public reads used fastp at Q25 and MiXCR and kept productive beta chains. All rows with the same CDR3 protein become a single entry with the most common DNA and genes. This sample holds around 380,000 distinct CDR3 sequences; 11% were observed only once. The ten largest account for nearly 5.5% of the sample. Regarding this clonotype: Its target antigen remains unknown. Per-base quality was not reported, and no clone a single base away is much larger than it.

V trim: 6 bases; J trim: 0 bases; unmatched bases: 14. Per the germline V gene (reference sequence), DFQATT is the CDR1 and SNEGSKA is the CDR2. Its CDR3 holds 17 amino acids, cysteine through phenylalanine. Only CDR3 DNA is held: 51 bases, read in frame from base 1. The TCR comes from a human donor who donated a stem cell graft to a child with acute myeloid leukemia. This chain joins TRBV20-1 to TRBJ2-1; 7 junctional bases match TRBD2. Sequenced material: PBMCs from the stem cell graft donor, taken from the stem cell graft. The nucleotide sequence is given as TGCAGTGCCGAACAAGGGGTCGGGAGGAGCTCCTACAATGAGCAGTTCTTC. The encoded protein is CSAEQGVGRSSYNEQFF.